This TCR beta chain was documented in a study of cytomegalovirus exposure and HLA in healthy donors. For this clone: Antigen unknown.

Germline CDR1 and CDR2: KGHSH and LQKENI. The length of the CDR3 is 16 residues. Trimming took off 2 bases at V and 2 bases at J, with 14 bases between the two ends. Study results and limitations: HLA restriction was apparent for most CMV-associated TCR beta chains in a later analysis. HLA alleles showed associations with 15,000 to 20,000 TCR beta sequences in a later analysis, at a 0.05 false discovery rate. The classifier was said to identify cytomegalovirus status with high specificity and sensitivity.

Primers included in the PCR were 60 Vbeta and 13 Jbeta primers. The data were produced by immunoSEQ multiplex PCR, yet TCRdb's version contains in-frame clones alone and is incomplete. The repertoire holds 150,000 to 200,000 clones, with around 80% as singletons. Each donor's status was that of a healthy bone marrow donor. The V call is TRBV18, the J call TRBJ2-3; D is perhaps TRBD2 (6 bases). The sequence derives from a male donor in good health and CMV-seronegative. Sequenced: PBMCs. The CDR3 here is CASSPGASEHTDTQYF. As DNA, the CDR3 is TGTGCCAGCTCACCAGGGGCTAGCGAGCACACAGATACGCAGTATTTT.